Shown below are 28 T cell receptor beta chains from a single sample sequenced in a study of cytotoxic CD8 clonotypes in ibrutinib-treated CLL. The data were produced by immunoSEQ multiplex PCR, yet TCRdb's version contains in-frame clones alone and is incomplete. The profile covers approximately 300,000 clones, with roughly 79% appearing a single time and 5% to 7% taken by the ten largest. The sequencing used PBMCs, collected before ibrutinib treatment. These receptors originate from a human donor with chronic lymphocytic leukemia.

This sequence joins TRBV28 and TRBJ1-5; no clear D gene. This CDR3 has 16 residues. V lost 2 bases and J lost 2, with 13 bases in between. Looked up from germline, CDR1 is MDHEN and CDR2 is SYDVKM. The CDR3 reads CASSLAPKWGNQPQHF. For the CDR3, the DNA is TGTGCCAGCAGTTTAGCTCCCAAATGGGGCAATCAGCCCCAGCATTTT.

This clone occurred a few times. V gene TRBV10-3 combines with J gene TRBJ2-3, with 7 bases that match TRBD2. The CDR3 is made up of 16 amino acids. Trimming took 4 bases from V and 7 from J; bases not matched to a gene: 14. CDR1 is ENHRY and CDR2 is SYGVKD in the germline V gene. CDR3 amino acids: CAISAGLAAEGNTQYF. CDR3 DNA sequence: TGTGCCATCAGTGCGGGGCTAGCGGCGGAGGGAAATACGCAGTATTTT.

The chain uses TRBV7-6 and TRBJ2-5, with D possibly being TRBD1 (6 bases). With 5 bases removed from V and 2 bases from J, the gap between germline ends came to 15 bases. The CDR3 spans 15 residues. The germline gives CDR1 SGHVS, CDR2 FNYEAQ. CDR3 residues: CASSLDRQAQETQYF. DNA for the CDR3: TGTGCCAGCAGCCTAGACCGACAGGCACAAGAGACCCAGTACTTC.

V gene TRBV6-5 combines with J gene TRBJ1-2; D possibly corresponds to TRBD1 (5 bases). From germline, CDR1 is MNHEY and CDR2 SVGAGI. CDR3 length equals 12 residues. Trimming left V 5 bases short and J 8 bases short, with 12 bases between. The CDR3 DNA is TGTGCCAGCAGTGGAGACAGCGTGGGCTACACCTTC. This sequence encodes CASSGDSVGYTF.

J is TRBJ2-7 and V is TRBV9, with a possible D match to TRBD2 (6 bases). This CDR3 is 14 amino acids long. The V gene's germline CDR1 is SGDLS and CDR2 YYNGEE. V dropped 0 bases and J dropped 5 bases, with 12 bases sitting between them. As DNA, the CDR3 is TGTGCCAGCAGCGTAGTGCCGGGAGCAGACGAGCAGTACTTC. This sequence encodes CASSVVPGADEQYF.

The gene calls are TRBV4-2 and TRBJ2-7; D may be TRBD2 (6 bases). The CDR3 runs to 15 residues. V was cut by 0 bases and J by 3 bases, with 12 bases left in between. Germline V gene data show CDR1 as LGHNA and CDR2 as YNFKEQ. In DNA, the CDR3 is TGTGCCAGCAGCCAAGACCGGGGGTCAGGCTACGAGCAGTACTTC. Protein: CASSQDRGSGYEQYF.

This clone was picked up one time. The chain joins TRBV29-1 to TRBJ2-7; possibly TRBD1 for D (5 bases). The germline gives CDR1 SQVTM, CDR2 ANQGSEA. The length of the CDR3 is 14 residues. Trimming pared 4 bases from V and 0 bases from J, leaving 13 bases between. CDR3 bases: TGCAGCGTTGGTTGGCTCGACAGCTCCTACGAGCAGTACTTC. The encoded protein is CSVGWLDSSYEQYF.

The chain employs TRBV30 and TRBJ1-5; 9 bases are a match to TRBD1. The CDR3 runs 16 residues. The junction had 8 bases not matched to a gene; V was cut back by 1 base and J by 4 bases. Looked up from germline, CDR1 is GTSNPN and CDR2 is SVGIG (reference sequence). The CDR3 DNA reads as TGTGCCTGGAGTGACCCAACAGGGGGCTTGAATCAGCCCCAGCATTTT. Its protein is CAWSDPTGGLNQPQHF.

This chain connects TRBV27 to TRBJ1-5; weak D call: TRBD1 (6 bases). The CDR3 length is 13 residues. Trimming pared 2 bases from V and 9 bases from J, leaving 11 bases between. CDR1 is MNHEY, CDR2 SMNVEV, per germline (reference sequence). CDR3 residues: CASSLAGDAPQHF. CDR3 nucleotides: TGTGCCAGCAGTTTAGCAGGGGATGCGCCCCAGCATTTT.

The rearrangement links TRBV28 to TRBJ2-1; D gene unclear. CDR1 MDHEN and CDR2 SYDVKM come from the germline V gene. The V gene lost 7 bases and the J gene lost 4 bases, with 5 bases spanning the gap. The CDR3 has 11 amino acids. The CDR3 bases are TGTGCCAGCACCAGATACAATGAGCAGTTCTTC. Amino acids: CASTRYNEQFF. The full variable domain, in which reference TRBV28 and TRBJ2-1 provide the parts outside the CDR3, is DVKVTQSSRYLVKRTGEKVFLECVQDMDHENMFWYRQDPGLGLRLIYFSYDVKMKEKGDIPEGYSVSREKKERFSLILESASTNQTSMYLCASTRYNEQFFGPGTRLTVL.

This rearrangement joins TRBV18 to TRBJ2-1, with D tentatively TRBD1 (5 bases). V was shortened by 8 bases and J by 5 bases, with 13 bases between the two germline ends. CDR3 length equals 13 residues. Germline-derived CDR1 and CDR2 are KGHSH and LQKENI. The CDR3 region has the DNA TGTGCCAGCGAATTCAGCAGGGACAATGAGCAGTTCTTC. This codes for CASEFSRDNEQFF. The full variable domain, completed using reference TRBV18 and TRBJ2-1, is NAGVMQNPRHLVRRRGQEARLRCSPMKGHSHVYWYRQLPEEGLKFMVYLQKENIIDESGMPKERFSAEFPKEGPSILRIQQVVRGDSAAYFCASEFSRDNEQFFGPGTRLTVL.

The rearrangement links TRBV7-9 to TRBJ1-4; the D is unclear. V was clipped by 6 bases and J by 0 bases, with 11 bases between them. Per the germline V gene, CDR1 is SEHNR and CDR2 is FQNEAQ (reference sequence). This CDR3 has 15 amino acids. CDR3 loop: CASSLNGATNEKLFF. The CDR3 bases are TGTGCCAGCAGTCTAAACGGTGCAACTAATGAAAAACTGTTTTTT.

V usage is TRBV9 and J usage is TRBJ2-7; 8 nucleotides align to TRBD2. Germline V gives CDR1 SGDLS, CDR2 YYNGEE. This CDR3 has 14 amino acids. The V segment lost 5 bases and the J segment 5 bases; nucleotides outside the gene matches: 9. CDR3 loop: CASSSSGSRDEQYF. CDR3 coding DNA: TGTGCCAGCAGTTCCAGCGGGAGTCGGGACGAGCAGTACTTC.

The V and J genes are TRBV4-1 and TRBJ2-5; TRBD1 agrees at 11 bases. V shed 6 bases, J shed 7 bases, and the junction held 13 bases outside the gene matches. Looked up from germline, CDR1 is MGHRA and CDR2 is YSYEKL. The CDR3 has 16 residues. The CDR3 DNA sequence: TGCGCCAGCAGACCCCCACCGGGACAGGGGGTTGTGACCCAGTACTTC. Residues: CASRPPPGQGVVTQYF.

This clone occurred once. The chain links TRBV2 to TRBJ2-5; TRBD1 is a possible D gene (6 bases). There are 13 residues in the CDR3. V was pared by 6 bases and J by 2 bases, with 10 bases between. Germline V gene lookup returns CDR1 SNHLY and CDR2 FYNNEI. CDR3 in amino acids: CASRDRGQETQYF. CDR3 bases: TGTGCCAGCAGGGATAGGGGGCAAGAGACCCAGTACTTC.

The gene calls are TRBV11-2 and TRBJ2-7; 7 nucleotides line up with TRBD1. There are 16 residues in the CDR3. V gave up 5 bases and J gave up 3 bases; unmatched junction bases: 13. Germline CDR1 is SGHAT and CDR2 is FQNNGV. CDR3 nucleotide sequence: TGTGCCAGCAGCCCTTTGACAGGGAATATGTTCTACGAGCAGTACTTC. Protein sequence: CASSPLTGNMFYEQYF.

This sequence joins TRBV27 and TRBJ1-4; D remains ambiguous. The germline V gene encodes CDR1 MNHEY and CDR2 SMNVEV (reference sequence). This CDR3 spans 13 amino acids. V shed 4 bases and J shed 11 bases, with 14 bases lying between them. CDR3 nucleotides: TGTGCCAGCAGTTCAACAACGGGTTGGAAACTGTTTTTT. This codes for CASSSTTGWKLFF. Supplemented by reference TRBV27 and TRBJ1-4, the full variable domain reads EAQVTQNPRYLITVTGKKLTVTCSQNMNHEYMSWYRQDPGLGLRQIYYSMNVEVTDKGDVPEGYKVSRKEKRNFPLILESPSPNQTSLYFCASSSTTGWKLFFGSGTQLSVL.

This chain joins TRBV4-1 and TRBJ2-7, with 9 positions matching TRBD2. The junction had 4 bases not matched to a gene; V was cut back by 0 bases and J by 1 base. Germline values: CDR1 MGHRA, CDR2 YSYEKL. The CDR3 length is 16 residues. CDR3 nucleotide sequence: TGCGCCAGCAGCCAAGATCAGGCGGGAGGGTCCTACGAGCAGTACTTC. Its translation: CASSQDQAGGSYEQYF.

V gene TRBV27 combines with J gene TRBJ2-1; no reliable D call. Germline V lookup: CDR1 MNHEY, CDR2 SMNVEV (reference sequence). This CDR3 comprises 14 residues. V lost 4 bases and J lost 6, with 13 bases in between. In DNA, the CDR3 is TGTGCCAGCAGTTCCATCGATCGGTTCAATGAGCAGTTCTTC. This gives the protein CASSSIDRFNEQFF.

The chain employs TRBV10-3 and TRBJ2-2; 9 positions agree with TRBD1. Germline loops: CDR1 ENHRY, CDR2 SYGVKD. This CDR3 contains 14 residues. The V gene end was trimmed by 8 bases and the J gene end by 6 bases; junction bases not matched to a gene: 7. In DNA form, the CDR3 reads TGTGCCATCCCCGGGACAGGGTGGCCCGGGGAGCTGTTTTTT. Amino acids: CAIPGTGWPGELFF.

The chain employs TRBV15 and TRBJ1-2; no clear D gene. V was trimmed by 1 base and J by 2 bases, leaving 11 bases between them. The CDR3 has 15 residues. Germline V gives CDR1 LNHNV, CDR2 YYDKDF (reference sequence). Here the CDR3 reads CATSRVPGGNYGYTF. The CDR3 DNA reads TGTGCCACCAGCAGAGTCCCGGGAGGCAACTATGGCTACACCTTC.

With regard to this clone: Mismatch with germline at one junction end may stem from a read error. This same CDR3 is encoded by further DNA sequences in the sample. The V gene is TRBV7-8, the J gene TRBJ2-3, with 7 nucleotides matching TRBD1. The CDR3 sequence is 14 residues long. Germline CDR1 is SGHVS and CDR2 is FQNEAQ. CDR3 bases: TGTGCCAGCAGCTCACGGGACAGCACAGATACGCAATATTTT. It encodes CASSSRDSTDTQYF.

CDR3: CASSPSSAVQYF. The CDR3 nucleotides read TGTGCCAGCAGTCCGTCGAGCGCGGTGCAGTACTTC. V and J are TRBV6-6 and TRBJ2-7; D uncertain. Trimming removed 5 bases at V and 9 bases at J, with 14 bases between. The CDR3 runs to 12 residues. The germline CDR1 and CDR2 sequences are MNHNY and SVGAGI (reference sequence).

The chain carries TRBV4-3 and TRBJ2-2; D possibly corresponds to TRBD2 (5 bases). V was shortened by 2 bases and J by 7 bases, with 11 bases between the two germline ends. The CDR3 extends over 14 amino acids. The germline V gene has CDR1 LGHNA and CDR2 YSLEER. The CDR3 DNA reads as TGCGCCAGCAGCCAATCGTTCGGGGACGGGGAGCTGTTTTTT. Residues: CASSQSFGDGELFF.

This sequence joins TRBV7-2 and TRBJ1-2; no reliable D call. The CDR3 has 11 residues. CDR1 and CDR2 from the germline V gene are SGHTA and FQGNSA. The V end was cut by 3 bases, the J end by 5 bases, with 4 bases between. The CDR3 region is CASSFFYGYTF. The CDR3 coding sequence is TGTGCCAGCAGCTTTTTTTATGGCTACACCTTC.

The V gene is TRBV30, the J gene TRBJ1-5; D is possibly TRBD1 (5 bases). The V gene's germline CDR1 is GTSNPN and CDR2 SVGIG (reference sequence). The CDR3 sequence is 16 residues long. V gave up 0 bases and J gave up 5 bases, with 17 bases separating them. Here the CDR3 reads CAWSVPDSYRDQPQHF. The CDR3 DNA is TGTGCCTGGAGTGTACCTGACAGCTACCGAGATCAGCCCCAGCATTTT.

This chain uses TRBV7-8 with TRBJ2-2, with TRBD2 matching over 12 bases. Looked up from germline, CDR1 is SGHVS and CDR2 is FQNEAQ. The J segment lost 8 bases and the V segment lost 2 bases, leaving 9 bases of the junction unmatched. The CDR3 has 17 residues. The CDR3 nucleotides read TGTGCCAGCAGCTTATTGGCACTAGCGGGAGGCCGAGGGGAGCTGTTTTTT. Encoded protein: CASSLLALAGGRGELFF. The full variable domain, in which reference TRBV7-8 and TRBJ2-2 provide the parts outside the CDR3, is GAGVSQSPRYKVAKRGQDVALRCDPISGHVSLFWYQQALGQGPEFLTYFQNEAQLDKSGLPSDRFFAERPEGSVSTLKIQRTQQEDSAVYLCASSLLALAGGRGELFFGEGSRLTVL.

The chain couples TRBV4-3 to TRBJ1-1; no reliable D call. The CDR3 consists of 14 residues. Trimming removed 1 base at V and 5 bases at J, with 11 bases between. The germline gives CDR1 LGHNA, CDR2 YSLEER. For the CDR3, the DNA is TGCGCCAGCAGCCAAGGTCTTTTGGGGACTGAAGCTTTCTTT. Translation gives CASSQGLLGTEAFF.